This T cell receptor beta chain was sequenced during a study of graft-versus-host responses after intestinal transplantation. Looking at the study overall: Recipients got multivisceral, liver-intestinal, or isolated intestinal transplants.

Clones were read by immunoSEQ multiplex PCR, and TCRdb kept only the in-frame ones, dropping some. The sample gives more than 40,000 clones, 95% of which show up once; 0.23% is in the top ten. Comment on this clone: The antigen is undetermined.

The CDR3 has 15 residues. The germline gives CDR1 KGHSH, CDR2 LQKENI. With 3 bases clipped from V and 7 bases from J, the junction kept 5 bases outside the gene matches. This specimen was unstimulated CD8+ T cells sorted from spleen or lymph node cells, taken before transplant. This sequence was found in a human donor who was the organ donor for an intestinal transplant. The rearrangement links TRBV18 to TRBJ1-4; 10 positions agree with TRBD1. The CDR3 bases are TGTGCCAGCTCACCGGAGACAGGGGGCGGTGAAAAACTGTTTTTT. This codes for CASSPETGGGEKLFF.